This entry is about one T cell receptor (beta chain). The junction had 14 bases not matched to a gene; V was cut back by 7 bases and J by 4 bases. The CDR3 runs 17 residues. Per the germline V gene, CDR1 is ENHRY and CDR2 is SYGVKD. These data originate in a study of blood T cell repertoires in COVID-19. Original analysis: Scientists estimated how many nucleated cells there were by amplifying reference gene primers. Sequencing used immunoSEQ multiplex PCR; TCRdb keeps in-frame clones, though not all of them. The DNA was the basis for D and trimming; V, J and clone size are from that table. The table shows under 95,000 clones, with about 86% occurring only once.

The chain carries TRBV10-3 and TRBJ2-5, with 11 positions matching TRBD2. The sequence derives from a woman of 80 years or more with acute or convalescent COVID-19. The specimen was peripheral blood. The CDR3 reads CAITPGTSGPRGETQYF. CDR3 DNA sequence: TGTGCCATCACGCCCGGGACTAGCGGACCACGGGGAGAGACCCAGTACTTC.